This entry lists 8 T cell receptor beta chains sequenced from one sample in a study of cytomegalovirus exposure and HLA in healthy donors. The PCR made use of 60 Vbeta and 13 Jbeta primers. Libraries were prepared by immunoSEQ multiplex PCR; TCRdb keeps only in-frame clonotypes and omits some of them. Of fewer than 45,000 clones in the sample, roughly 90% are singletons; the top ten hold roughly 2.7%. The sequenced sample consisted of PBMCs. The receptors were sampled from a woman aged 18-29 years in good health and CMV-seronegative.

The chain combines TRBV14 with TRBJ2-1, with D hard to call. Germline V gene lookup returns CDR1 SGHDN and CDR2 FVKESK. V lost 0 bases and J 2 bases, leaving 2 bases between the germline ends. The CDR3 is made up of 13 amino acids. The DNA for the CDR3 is TGTGCCAGCAGCCAAGATACCTACAATGAGCAGTTCTTC. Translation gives CASSQDTYNEQFF. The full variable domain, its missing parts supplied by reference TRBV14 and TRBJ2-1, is EAGVTQFPSHSVIEKGQTVTLRCDPISGHDNLYWYRRVMGKEIKFLLHFVKESKQDESGMPNNRFLAERTGGTYSTLKVQPAELEDSGVYFCASSQDTYNEQFFGPGTRLTVL.

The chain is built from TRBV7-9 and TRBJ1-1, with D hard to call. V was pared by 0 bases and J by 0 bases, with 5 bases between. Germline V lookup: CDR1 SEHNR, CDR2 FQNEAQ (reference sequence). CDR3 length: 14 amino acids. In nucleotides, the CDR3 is TGTGCCAGCAGCTTAGCGCGGGTGAACACTGAAGCTTTCTTT. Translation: CASSLARVNTEAFF.

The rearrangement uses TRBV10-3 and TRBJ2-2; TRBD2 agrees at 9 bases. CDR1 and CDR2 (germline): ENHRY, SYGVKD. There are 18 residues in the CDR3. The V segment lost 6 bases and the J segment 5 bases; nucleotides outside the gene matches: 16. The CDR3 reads CAIRDPTPRLAATGELFF. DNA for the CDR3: TGTGCCATCAGAGATCCCACACCTAGACTAGCGGCGACCGGGGAGCTGTTTTTT.

This CDR3 reads CASETGVSEKLFF. The CDR3 DNA reads TGTGCCAGTGAGACAGGGGTTAGTGAAAAACTGTTTTTT. The chain combines TRBV28 with TRBJ1-4; 8 nucleotides match TRBD1. CDR1 is MDHEN and CDR2 is SYDVKM in the germline V gene. The V gene end was trimmed by 9 bases and the J gene end by 7 bases; junction bases not matched to a gene: 7. This CDR3 region has 13 residues.

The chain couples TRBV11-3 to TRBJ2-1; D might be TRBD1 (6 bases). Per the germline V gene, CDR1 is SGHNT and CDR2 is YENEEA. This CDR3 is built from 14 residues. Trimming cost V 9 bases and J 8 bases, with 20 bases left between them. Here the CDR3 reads CASRGLGQNDEQFF. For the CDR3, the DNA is TGTGCCAGTAGGGGCCTAGGACAGAATGATGAGCAGTTCTTC.

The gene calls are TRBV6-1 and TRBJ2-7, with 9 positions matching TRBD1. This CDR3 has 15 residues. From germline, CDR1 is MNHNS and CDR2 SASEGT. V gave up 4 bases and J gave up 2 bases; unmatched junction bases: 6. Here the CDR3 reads CASSGGQGKTYEQYF. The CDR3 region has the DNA TGTGCCAGCAGTGGCGGACAGGGGAAAACCTACGAGCAGTACTTC.

The CDR3 DNA reads TGTGCCAGCAGCACCCTACCGGGACAGGATTTGGGCGAGCAGTACTTC. As protein: CASSTLPGQDLGEQYF. The chain joins TRBV27 to TRBJ2-7; 8 positions agree with TRBD1. The CDR3 covers 16 residues. The trim removed 6 bases at V and 6 bases at J, leaving 16 bases unmatched. Germline V gives CDR1 MNHEY, CDR2 SMNVEV (reference sequence).

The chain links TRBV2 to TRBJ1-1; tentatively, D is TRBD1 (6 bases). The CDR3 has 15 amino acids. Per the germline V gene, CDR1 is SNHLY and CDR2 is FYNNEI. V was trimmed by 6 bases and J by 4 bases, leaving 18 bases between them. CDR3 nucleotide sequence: TGTGCCAGCAGGAAAACAGGGATGCGTTTCACTGAAGCTTTCTTT. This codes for CASRKTGMRFTEAFF.